Below, 17 T cell receptor beta chains from the same sample are listed, as sequenced in a study of vaccination and CD4 T cells after COVID-19. With the Oncomine TCR Beta short-read assay, DNA from cultured CD4+ T cells was sequenced. TCRdb re-derived calls from the PCR reads in MiXCR, one entry per CDR3 protein. The data show roughly 20,000 distinct CDR3 sequences, with less than 55% seen just once and approximately 16% held by the top ten. As to treatment: approximately nine-day PBMC culture with coronavirus spike peptide pools or control peptides (ViraFEST assay). The antigens these receptors bind are not known. Sequenced material: CD4+ T cells from blood, cultured in vitro. Receptors were obtained from a human donor who had recovered from COVID-19.

This clonotype was observed a handful of times. This chain joins TRBV6-1 and TRBJ1-1, with a tentative D call TRBD1 (5 bases). The CDR3 extends over 13 amino acids. The germline V gene encodes CDR1 MNHNS and CDR2 SASEGT. Trimming cost V 8 bases and J 6 bases, with 16 bases left between them. CDR3 DNA sequence: TGTGCCAGCCGGGGCAGGGAGGTCGCTGAAGCTTTCTTT. It yields the protein CASRGREVAEAFF.

The gene calls are TRBV2 and TRBJ1-5, with 7 bases that match TRBD1. The germline V gene encodes CDR1 SNHLY and CDR2 FYNNEI. After removal of 5 bases from V and 1 base from J, the junction contained 8 bases not matched to a gene. The CDR3 is 16 amino acids. The CDR3 DNA reads as TGTGCCAGCAGTCCCCTAGGGGGCATGAGCAATCAGCCCCAGCATTTT. Its protein product is CASSPLGGMSNQPQHF.

The chain uses TRBV20-1 and TRBJ2-5, with D unclear. Trimming left V 1 base short and J 2 bases short, with 5 bases between. The length of the CDR3 is 12 residues. Germline CDR1 reads DFQATT; CDR2 reads SNEGSKA (reference sequence). The CDR3 nucleotides read TGCAGTGCTAGAGTCTCGCAAGAGACCCAGTACTTC. Amino acids: CSARVSQETQYF.

In this sample, this clonotype turned up a few times. The V and J genes are TRBV24-1 and TRBJ1-2, with 8 bases lining up with TRBD1. The CDR3 sequence is 15 residues long. The ends lost 5 bases at V and 0 bases at J; junction bases unmatched: 4. Germline-derived CDR1 and CDR2 are KGHDR and SFDVKD. CDR3 sequence: CATSAPGQANYGYTF. CDR3 nucleotide sequence: TGTGCCACCAGTGCTCCGGGACAGGCTAACTATGGCTACACCTTC.

This chain links TRBV5-1 with TRBJ2-7; D is ambiguous. The CDR3 totals 14 residues. V lost 1 base and J 2 bases, leaving 10 bases between the germline ends. CDR1 is SGHRS and CDR2 is YFSETQ in the germline V gene. The CDR3 spells CASSLNPEPYEQYF. In DNA form, the CDR3 reads TGCGCCAGCAGCTTGAATCCGGAGCCCTACGAGCAGTACTTC.

The chain joins TRBV2 to TRBJ2-5; D assignment may be TRBD1 or TRBD2 (5 bases each). This CDR3 comprises 12 residues. Between the trimmed V and J ends, which lost 6 bases and 0 bases, there was a span of 5 bases. In germline, CDR1 is SNHLY, CDR2 FYNNEI. The CDR3 nucleotides are TGTGCCAGCAGGGGGGACCAAGAGACCCAGTACTTC. This gives the protein CASRGDQETQYF.

This clonotype was observed once. The chain links TRBV7-9 to TRBJ2-5; TRBD1 agrees at 11 bases. In germline, CDR1 is SEHNR, CDR2 FQNEAQ (reference sequence). J lost 4 bases, V lost 5 bases, and 6 bases had no gene match. The CDR3 totals 15 residues. CDR3 residues: CASSLGQGAVETQYF. The DNA for the CDR3 is TGTGCCAGCAGCCTCGGACAGGGGGCCGTAGAGACCCAGTACTTC.

This clonotype came up a few times. The chain has TRBV2 and TRBJ1-1; D is uncertain. Germline CDR1 is SNHLY and CDR2 is FYNNEI. The length of the CDR3 is 11 residues. Deletions cut 5 bases from V and 4 bases from J, with 5 bases between. As DNA, the CDR3 is TGTGCCAGCAGTTACCCCACTGAAGCTTTCTTT. It is translated as CASSYPTEAFF.

The chain carries TRBV20-1 and TRBJ2-3, with TRBD2 identical over 8 bases. The V and J ends lost 0 bases and 4 bases, in that order; junction bases with no gene match: 9. CDR3 length: 16 residues. The germline V gene has CDR1 DFQATT and CDR2 SNEGSKA (reference sequence). CDR3 sequence: CSARDPVGGGADTQYF. For the CDR3, the DNA is TGCAGTGCTAGAGATCCCGTCGGGGGGGGAGCAGATACGCAGTATTTT.

CDR3 region: CASSFPPGQGVRDEQFF. The CDR3, as DNA: TGTGCCAGCAGCTTTCCCCCGGGACAGGGGGTTAGGGATGAGCAGTTCTTC. The chain uses TRBV28 and TRBJ2-1; 11 nucleotides line up with TRBD1. V trimming: 6 bases; J trimming: 8 bases; junction bases outside the gene matches: 15. The germline V gene encodes CDR1 MDHEN and CDR2 SYDVKM. The CDR3 length is 17 residues.

This clonotype was counted only a few times. The rearrangement links TRBV15 to TRBJ1-2; D possibly corresponds to TRBD1 (5 bases). The CDR3 totals 13 residues. From germline, CDR1 is LNHNV and CDR2 YYDKDF (reference sequence). V gave up 8 bases and J gave up 8 bases, with 18 bases separating them. CDR3 DNA: TGTGCCACCGTCCGGGGCCGTGGGACGGGCTACACCTTC. Translating it yields CATVRGRGTGYTF.

V usage is TRBV7-9 and J usage is TRBJ1-2, with a possible D match to TRBD1 (5 bases). Trimming shortened V by 1 base and J by 8 bases, and 11 bases separated the two germline ends. The CDR3 extends over 13 amino acids. Germline-derived CDR1 and CDR2 are SEHNR and FQNEAQ (reference sequence). CDR3 protein: CASSLVGARGYTF. The CDR3 DNA follows: TGTGCCAGCAGCTTAGTTGGGGCTCGCGGCTACACCTTC.

The chain links TRBV11-2 to TRBJ1-4; TRBD1 might be the D (6 bases). Germline values: CDR1 SGHAT, CDR2 FQNNGV. The CDR3 has 14 amino acids. V lost 1 base, J lost 5 bases, and 8 bases lay in between. The CDR3, as DNA: TGTGCCAGCAGCTTAGGCAGGGGCAATGAAAAACTGTTTTTT. It yields the protein CASSLGRGNEKLFF.

This chain links TRBV5-1 with TRBJ2-1; the match to TRBD2 covers 7 bases. This CDR3 contains 18 residues. The J segment lost 10 bases and the V segment lost 0 bases, leaving 19 bases of the junction unmatched. Germline V gives CDR1 SGHRS, CDR2 YFSETQ. The CDR3 nucleotides read TGCGCCAGCAGCTTGGTCAGGGCTAGCGGCCCTTCTCTCGAAGAGCAGTTCTTC. Protein product: CASSLVRASGPSLEEQFF.

The V gene is TRBV10-3, the J gene TRBJ2-1; unclear D gene. The length of the CDR3 is 13 residues. In germline, CDR1 is ENHRY, CDR2 SYGVKD. V gave up 5 bases and J gave up 5 bases, with 10 bases separating them. The CDR3 DNA reads as TGTGCCATCAGTAACCAGGCGAACAATGAGCAGTTCTTC. Its protein is CAISNQANNEQFF.

The CDR3 protein is CASSLWSLQRPTYEQYF. In DNA, the CDR3 is TGTGCCAGCAGTTTATGGTCCCTACAGCGCCCAACGTACGAGCAGTACTTC. The J gene is TRBJ2-7, the V gene TRBV12-3 or TRBV12-4, with unresolved D. V dropped 2 bases and J dropped 4 bases, with 21 bases sitting between them. The CDR3 consists of 17 residues.

Worth noting for this clonotype: The junction departs from the called germline gene at one end, perhaps through a read error. This chain joins TRBV5-4 and TRBJ1-2, with D tentatively TRBD1 (6 bases). Germline V lookup: CDR1 SGHNT, CDR2 YYREEE (reference sequence). This CDR3 contains 17 residues. The CDR3 spells CASSPPLGGQKNYGYTF. CDR3 nucleotides: TGCGCCAGCAGCCCGCCGTTAGGGGGACAAAAAAACTATGGCTACACCTTC. The full variable domain, with the rest looked up from reference TRBV5-4 and TRBJ1-2, is ETGVTQSPTHLIKTRGQQVTLRCSSQSGHNTVSWYQQALGQGPQFIFQYYREEENGRGNFPPRFSGLQFPNYSSELNVNALELDDSALYLCASSPPLGGQKNYGYTFGSGTRLTVV.